A single sample gave rise to the 9 T cell receptor beta chains below, sequenced in a study of blood T cells in healthy people across ages. A J-beta primer mix and a sample-barcoded 5' primer were used in a second PCR of about 6 to 12 cycles. One entry per CDR3 protein results from TCRdb running MiXCR on the 5' RACE reads. The data show approximately 2,000,000 distinct CDR3 sequences, with around 40% seen just once and under 30% held by the top ten. The sequencing input was blood. Receptor source: a human donor in good health.

About this clonotype itself: Sequence at one end of the junction differs from germline and may be a read error. The genes are TRBV7-3 and TRBJ2-1, with 7 bases that match TRBD1. The germline gives CDR1 SGHTA, CDR2 FQGTGA. The CDR3 extends over 13 amino acids. The CDR3 DNA reads TGTGCCAGCAGCTTAGCGAGGGGGCCTGAGCGGTTCTTC. This sequence encodes CASSLARGPERFF.

The chain uses TRBV12-3 or TRBV12-4 and TRBJ1-5; 7 positions agree with TRBD1. The CDR3 loop spans 18 amino acids. V was clipped by 3 bases and J by 5 bases; unmatched bases: 16. The CDR3 DNA is TGTGCCAGCAGTTTTAGGGGCAGGGGGTTGGAGCTTGATCAGCCCCAGCATTTT. This codes for CASSFRGRGLELDQPQHF.

In this sample, this clonotype turned up a few times. V and J are TRBV29-1 and TRBJ2-1; possibly TRBD1 for D (6 bases). The V gene lost 4 bases and the J gene lost 5 bases, with 24 bases spanning the gap. The CDR3 covers 17 residues. The germline CDR1 and CDR2 sequences are SQVTM and ANQGSEA. The CDR3 protein is CSVAAGASLGRNNEQFF. The CDR3, as DNA: TGCAGCGTTGCTGCAGGGGCGAGCCTGGGCCGGAACAATGAGCAGTTCTTC.

This clonotype has more than one count but fewer than ten. V gene TRBV18 combines with J gene TRBJ1-2; D perhaps matches TRBD1 (6 bases). The CDR3 spans 14 residues. Germline CDR1 KGHSH, CDR2 LQKENI. Trimming removed 6 bases from V and 6 bases from J, with 17 bases in between. CDR3 bases: TGTGCCAGCTCCAATACGGCAGGGGACGATGGCTACACCTTC. Its protein product is CASSNTAGDDGYTF.

This clonotype showed up just a few times. V usage is TRBV16 and J usage is TRBJ1-2, with 8 bases that match TRBD1. Trimming cost V 3 bases and J 0 bases; bases outside gene matches: 6. This CDR3 spans 16 amino acids. Germline assignment: CDR1 KGHSY and CDR2 FQNENV. The CDR3 is CASSQTGAIPNYGYTF. The CDR3 region has the DNA TGTGCCAGCAGCCAGACAGGGGCGATACCTAACTATGGCTACACCTTC.

This clonotype was seen only once. The chain joins TRBV20-1 to TRBJ2-7, with 9 positions matching TRBD1. Trimming took 3 bases from V and 4 from J; bases not matched to a gene: 7. This CDR3 comprises 14 residues. CDR1 is DFQATT, CDR2 SNEGSKA, per germline (reference sequence). DNA for the CDR3: TGCAGTGCTAGGCGCCTGGACAGGGGATACGAGCAGTACTTC. Its protein is CSARRLDRGYEQYF.

The genes are TRBV18 and TRBJ1-2; no clear D. Germline V CDR1 and CDR2: KGHSH, LQKENI. CDR3 size: 15 residues. Trimming took 5 bases from V and 4 from J, leaving 17 bases between them. The CDR3 here is CASSESDSQLYGYTF. The CDR3 nucleotides are TGTGCCAGCTCAGAATCGGACTCACAACTCTATGGCTACACCTTC. The full variable domain, completed using reference TRBV18 and TRBJ1-2, is NAGVMQNPRHLVRRRGQEARLRCSPMKGHSHVYWYRQLPEEGLKFMVYLQKENIIDESGMPKERFSAEFPKEGPSILRIQQVVRGDSAAYFCASSESDSQLYGYTFGSGTRLTVV.

This chain uses TRBV20-1 with TRBJ1-1; 8 nucleotides match TRBD1. The CDR3 totals 16 residues. V shed 6 bases and J 2 bases; nucleotides not matched to a gene: 14. Looked up from germline, CDR1 is DFQATT and CDR2 is SNEGSKA (reference sequence). The CDR3 sequence: CSAPGGTGRGNTEAFF. CDR3 sequence (DNA): TGCAGTGCCCCCGGGGGGACAGGTCGGGGTAACACTGAAGCTTTCTTT.

The V and J genes are TRBV7-2 and TRBJ2-4; TRBD2 is a possible D gene (5 bases). V was shortened by 6 bases and J by 4 bases, with 13 bases between the two germline ends. CDR3 length equals 14 residues. Germline values: CDR1 SGHTA, CDR2 FQGNSA. The CDR3 region is CASSQSEGKNIQYF. The CDR3, as DNA: TGTGCCAGCAGTCAAAGCGAGGGTAAAAACATTCAGTACTTC.